This T cell receptor beta chain was captured in a study of T cells in localized non-small cell lung cancer. Regarding the study as a whole: In the blood, greater T cell density corresponded to longer overall survival.

On this clone itself: Its antigen is undetermined.

The data were produced by immunoSEQ multiplex PCR, yet TCRdb's version contains in-frame clones alone and is incomplete. This table holds about 23,000 clones, about 90% found once. The germline V gene encodes CDR1 MNHNY and CDR2 SVGAGI (reference sequence). Losses at the gene ends were 6 bases for V and 8 bases for J; bases not matched to a gene: 13. There are 16 residues in the CDR3. This TCR was recovered from a male donor at least 60 years old with stage I squamous cell lung carcinoma. The rearrangement joins TRBV6-6 to TRBJ1-6, with 7 bases identical to TRBD1. This sample comprised peripheral blood, obtained before any cancer treatment. The CDR3 reads CASSLPVTGVDSPLHF. The CDR3 DNA reads TGTGCCAGCAGCCTACCAGTCACAGGGGTCGATTCACCCCTCCACTTT.